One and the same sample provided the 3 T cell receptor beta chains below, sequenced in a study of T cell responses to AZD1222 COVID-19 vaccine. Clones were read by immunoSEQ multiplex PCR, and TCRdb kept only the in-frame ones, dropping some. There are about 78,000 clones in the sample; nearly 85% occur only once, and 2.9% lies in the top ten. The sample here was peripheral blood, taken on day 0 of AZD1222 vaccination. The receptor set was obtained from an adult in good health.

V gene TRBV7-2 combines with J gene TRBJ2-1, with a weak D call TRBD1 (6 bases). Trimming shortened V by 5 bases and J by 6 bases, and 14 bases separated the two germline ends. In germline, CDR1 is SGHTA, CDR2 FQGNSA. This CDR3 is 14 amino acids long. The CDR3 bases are TGTGCCAGCAGCCTGTCGGGACAAATCAATGAGCAGTTCTTC. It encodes CASSLSGQINEQFF.

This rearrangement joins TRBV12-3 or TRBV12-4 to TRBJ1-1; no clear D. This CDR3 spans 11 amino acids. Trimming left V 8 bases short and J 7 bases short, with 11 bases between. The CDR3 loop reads CASVYEIEAFF. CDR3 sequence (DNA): TGTGCCAGCGTCTACGAGATTGAAGCTTTCTTT.

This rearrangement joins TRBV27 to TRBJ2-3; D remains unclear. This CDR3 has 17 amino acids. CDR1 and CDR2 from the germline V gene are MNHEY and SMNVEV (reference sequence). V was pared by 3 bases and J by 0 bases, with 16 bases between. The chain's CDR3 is CASSLWWQVTSTDTQYF. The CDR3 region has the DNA TGTGCCAGCAGTTTGTGGTGGCAGGTAACTAGCACAGATACGCAGTATTTT.